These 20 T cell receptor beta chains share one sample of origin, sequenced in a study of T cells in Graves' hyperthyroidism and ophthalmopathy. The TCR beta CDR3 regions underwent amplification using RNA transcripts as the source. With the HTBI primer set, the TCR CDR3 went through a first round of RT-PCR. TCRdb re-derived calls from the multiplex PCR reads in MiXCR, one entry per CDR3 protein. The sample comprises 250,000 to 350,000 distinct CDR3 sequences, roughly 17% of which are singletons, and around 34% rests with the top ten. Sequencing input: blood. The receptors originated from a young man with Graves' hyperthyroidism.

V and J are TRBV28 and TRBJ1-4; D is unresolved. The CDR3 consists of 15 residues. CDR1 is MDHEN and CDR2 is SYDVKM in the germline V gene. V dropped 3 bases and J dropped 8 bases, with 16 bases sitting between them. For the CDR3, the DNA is TGTGCCAGCAGTTTGGGCGCTAGCCCGAGGGAAAAACTGTTTTTT. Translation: CASSLGASPREKLFF.

This CDR3 is CASSHSRNGYTF. The CDR3 DNA reads TGTGCCAGCAGCCATAGTCGGAATGGCTACACCTTC. The chain couples TRBV14 to TRBJ1-2, with D unresolved. The CDR3 contains 12 residues. Germline assignment: CDR1 SGHDN and CDR2 FVKESK. The V end was cut by 3 bases, the J end by 6 bases, with 8 bases between. Full variable domain (remainder filled in from reference TRBV14 and TRBJ1-2): EAGVTQFPSHSVIEKGQTVTLRCDPISGHDNLYWYRRVMGKEIKFLLHFVKESKQDESGMPNNRFLAERTGGTYSTLKVQPAELEDSGVYFCASSHSRNGYTFGSGTRLTVV.

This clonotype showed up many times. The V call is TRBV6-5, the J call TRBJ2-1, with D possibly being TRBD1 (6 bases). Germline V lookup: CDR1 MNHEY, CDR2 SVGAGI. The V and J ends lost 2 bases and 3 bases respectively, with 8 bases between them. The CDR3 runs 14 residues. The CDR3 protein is CASSYLDSYNEQFF. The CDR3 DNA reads TGTGCCAGCAGTTACCTGGACAGCTACAATGAGCAGTTCTTC.

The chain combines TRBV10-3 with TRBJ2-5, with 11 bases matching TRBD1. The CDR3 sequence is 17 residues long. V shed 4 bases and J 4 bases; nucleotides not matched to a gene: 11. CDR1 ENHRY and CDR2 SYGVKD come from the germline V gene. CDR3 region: CAISGPPGQGAIETQYF. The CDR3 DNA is TGTGCCATCAGTGGACCACCCGGACAGGGGGCAATAGAGACCCAGTACTTC.

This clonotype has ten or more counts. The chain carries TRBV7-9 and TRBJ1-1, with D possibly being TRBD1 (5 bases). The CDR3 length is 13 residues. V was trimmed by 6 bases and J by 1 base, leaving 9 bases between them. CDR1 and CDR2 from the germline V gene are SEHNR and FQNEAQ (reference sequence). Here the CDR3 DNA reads TGTGCCAGCAGGCCCGACAGGAACACTGAAGCTTTCTTT. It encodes CASRPDRNTEAFF.

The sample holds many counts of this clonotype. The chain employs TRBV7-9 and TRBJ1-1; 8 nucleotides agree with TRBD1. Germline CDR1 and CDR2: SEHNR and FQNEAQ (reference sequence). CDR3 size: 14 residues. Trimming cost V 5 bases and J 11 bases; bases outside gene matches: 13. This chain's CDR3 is CASSNPTTDRDAFF. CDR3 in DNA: TGTGCCAGCAGCAATCCTACGACGGACAGGGATGCTTTCTTT.

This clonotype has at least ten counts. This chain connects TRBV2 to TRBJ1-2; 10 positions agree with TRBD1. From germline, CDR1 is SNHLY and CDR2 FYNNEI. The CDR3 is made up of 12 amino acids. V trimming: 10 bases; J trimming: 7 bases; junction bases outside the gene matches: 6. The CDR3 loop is CAILRDRGGYTF. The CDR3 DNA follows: TGTGCCATCTTACGGGACAGGGGTGGCTACACCTTC.

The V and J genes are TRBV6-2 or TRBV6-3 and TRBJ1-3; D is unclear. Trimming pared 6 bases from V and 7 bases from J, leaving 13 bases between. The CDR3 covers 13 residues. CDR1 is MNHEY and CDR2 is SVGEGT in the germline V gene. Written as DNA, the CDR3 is TGTGCCAGCAGGGCTGACTTGGGGAACACCATATATTTT. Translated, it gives CASRADLGNTIYF.

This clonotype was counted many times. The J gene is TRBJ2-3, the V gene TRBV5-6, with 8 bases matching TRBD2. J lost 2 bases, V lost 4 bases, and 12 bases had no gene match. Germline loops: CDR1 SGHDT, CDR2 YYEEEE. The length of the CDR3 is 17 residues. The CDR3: CASSAPVGRDITDTQYF. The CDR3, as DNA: TGTGCCAGCAGCGCGCCGGTCGGGAGGGATATCACAGATACGCAGTATTTT. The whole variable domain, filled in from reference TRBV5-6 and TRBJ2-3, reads DAGVTQSPTHLIKTRGQQVTLRCSPKSGHDTVSWYQQALGQGPQFIFQYYEEEERQRGNFPDRFSGHQFPNYSSELNVNALLLGDSALYLCASSAPVGRDITDTQYFGPGTRLTVL.

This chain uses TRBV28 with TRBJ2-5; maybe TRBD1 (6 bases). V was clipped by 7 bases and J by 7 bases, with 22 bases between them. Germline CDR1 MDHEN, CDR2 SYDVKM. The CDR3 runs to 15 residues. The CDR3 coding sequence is TGTGCCAGCACTAGCCGTGGCAGGGGCCCGGGGACCCAGTACTTC. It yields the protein CASTSRGRGPGTQYF.

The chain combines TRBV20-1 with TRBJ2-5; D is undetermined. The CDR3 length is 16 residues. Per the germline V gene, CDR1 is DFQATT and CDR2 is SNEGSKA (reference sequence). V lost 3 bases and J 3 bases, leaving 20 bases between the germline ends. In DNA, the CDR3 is TGCAGTGCTAGCCCCCAGCTAAGGTTGGGAAAAGAGACCCAGTACTTC. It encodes CSASPQLRLGKETQYF.

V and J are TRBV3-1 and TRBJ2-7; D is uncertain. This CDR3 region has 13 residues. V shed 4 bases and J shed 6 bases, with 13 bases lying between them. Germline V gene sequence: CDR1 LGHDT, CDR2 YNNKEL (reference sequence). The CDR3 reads CASSLNQVGEQYF. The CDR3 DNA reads TGTGCCAGCAGCCTCAACCAGGTTGGCGAGCAGTACTTC.

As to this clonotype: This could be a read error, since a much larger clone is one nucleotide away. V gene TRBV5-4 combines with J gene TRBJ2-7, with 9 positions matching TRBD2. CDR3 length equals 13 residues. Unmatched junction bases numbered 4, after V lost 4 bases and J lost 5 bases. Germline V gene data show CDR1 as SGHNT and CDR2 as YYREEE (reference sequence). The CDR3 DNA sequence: TGTGCCAGCAGCCGACTAGCGGACCACGAGCAGTACTTC. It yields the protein CASSRLADHEQYF.

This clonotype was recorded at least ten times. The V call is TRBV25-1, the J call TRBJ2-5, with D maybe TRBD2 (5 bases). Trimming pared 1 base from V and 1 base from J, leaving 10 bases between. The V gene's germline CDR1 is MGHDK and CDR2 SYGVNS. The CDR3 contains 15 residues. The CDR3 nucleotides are TGTGCCAGCAGTGAATCCCTCGGGGTCCAAGAGACCCAGTACTTC. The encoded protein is CASSESLGVQETQYF.

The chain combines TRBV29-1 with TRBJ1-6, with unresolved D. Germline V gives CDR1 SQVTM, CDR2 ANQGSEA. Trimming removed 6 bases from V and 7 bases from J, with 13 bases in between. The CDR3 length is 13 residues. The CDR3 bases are TGCAGCGTGAAGACACTGAGAAATTCACCCCTCCACTTT. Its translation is CSVKTLRNSPLHF. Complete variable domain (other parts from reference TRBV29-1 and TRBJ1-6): SAVISQKPSRDICQRGTSLTIQCQVDSQVTMMFWYRQQPGQSLTLIATANQGSEATYESGFVIDKFPISRPNLTFSTLTVSNMSPEDSSIYLCSVKTLRNSPLHFGNGTRLTVT.

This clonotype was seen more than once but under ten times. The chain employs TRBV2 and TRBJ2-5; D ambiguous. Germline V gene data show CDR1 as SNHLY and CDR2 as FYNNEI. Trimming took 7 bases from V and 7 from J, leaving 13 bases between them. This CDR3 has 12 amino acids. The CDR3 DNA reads TGTGCCAGCAAACCGGGTACGGGGACCCAGTACTTC. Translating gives CASKPGTGTQYF.

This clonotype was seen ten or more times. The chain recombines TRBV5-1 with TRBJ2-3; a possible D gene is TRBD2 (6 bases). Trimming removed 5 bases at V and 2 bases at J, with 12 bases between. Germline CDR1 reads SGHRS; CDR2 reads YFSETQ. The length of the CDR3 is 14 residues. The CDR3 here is CASSRDFNTDTQYF. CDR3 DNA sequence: TGCGCCAGCAGTCGGGACTTCAACACAGATACGCAGTATTTT.

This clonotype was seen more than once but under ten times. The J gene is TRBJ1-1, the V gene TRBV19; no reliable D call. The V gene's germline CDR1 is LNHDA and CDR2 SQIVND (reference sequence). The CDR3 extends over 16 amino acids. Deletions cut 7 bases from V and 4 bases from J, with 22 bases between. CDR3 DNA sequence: TGTGCCAGTACAGTCACGACTAGACGAGGTGGCACTGAAGCTTTCTTT. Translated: CASTVTTRRGGTEAFF.

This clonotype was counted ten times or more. The chain's CDR3 is CSAERARGAGGPPDTQYF. CDR3 DNA: TGCAGTGCTGAGAGGGCGCGAGGAGCGGGAGGGCCCCCAGATACGCAGTATTTT. V usage is TRBV20-1 and J usage is TRBJ2-3; TRBD2 agrees at 10 bases. The CDR3 runs to 18 residues. Trimming removed 5 bases from V and 4 bases from J; junction bases left unmatched: 18. Germline V gene lookup returns CDR1 DFQATT and CDR2 SNEGSKA (reference sequence).

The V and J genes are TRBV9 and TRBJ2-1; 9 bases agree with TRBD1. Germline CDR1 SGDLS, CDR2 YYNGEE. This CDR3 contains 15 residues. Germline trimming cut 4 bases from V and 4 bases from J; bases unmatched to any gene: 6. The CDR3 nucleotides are TGTGCCAGCAGCATAGGACAGGGGACTTACAATGAGCAGTTCTTC. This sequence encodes CASSIGQGTYNEQFF.